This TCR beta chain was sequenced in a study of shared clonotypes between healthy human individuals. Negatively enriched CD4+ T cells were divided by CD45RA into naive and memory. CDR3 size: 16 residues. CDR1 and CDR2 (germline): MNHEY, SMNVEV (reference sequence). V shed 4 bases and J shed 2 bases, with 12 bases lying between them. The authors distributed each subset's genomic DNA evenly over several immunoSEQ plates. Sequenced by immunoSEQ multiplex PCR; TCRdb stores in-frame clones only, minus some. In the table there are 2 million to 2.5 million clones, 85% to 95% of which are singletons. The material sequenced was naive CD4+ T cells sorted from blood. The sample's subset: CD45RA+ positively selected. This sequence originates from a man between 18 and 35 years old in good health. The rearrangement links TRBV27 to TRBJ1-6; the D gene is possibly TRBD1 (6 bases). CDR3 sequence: CASSWGQGPYNSPLHF. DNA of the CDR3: TGTGCCAGCAGTTGGGGCCAGGGGCCCTATAATTCACCCCTCCACTTT.